The TCR beta chain described here comes from a study of OX40 agonist ivuxolimab in advanced cancers. Study-wide points: More expanded clones were seen, on average, in CD8+ T cells than in CD4+.

Some clones are missing from TCRdb's copy, which holds only in-frame ones; the method was immunoSEQ multiplex PCR. The table records about 90,000 clones, approximately 91% of them present only once. There are 14 residues in the CDR3. Germline V CDR1 and CDR2: MNHEY, SVGAGI. The J segment lost 5 bases and the V segment lost 4 bases, leaving 4 bases of the junction unmatched. Comment on this clone: Its specificity is not known.

This clonotype originated in an adult with an advanced solid tumor such as melanoma, head and neck, liver or kidney cancer. V and J are TRBV6-5 and TRBJ1-1; 10 bases are a match to TRBD1. The source was CD4+ or CD8+ T cells sorted from blood, collected in a trial of the OX40 agonist ivuxolimab. The CDR3: CASSSGQGVTEAFF. CDR3 DNA: TGTGCCAGCAGTTCTGGACAGGGGGTGACTGAAGCTTTCTTT.